Below, 25 T cell receptor beta chains from the same sample are listed, as sequenced in a study of blood T cell repertoires in COVID-19. Clones were read by immunoSEQ multiplex PCR, and TCRdb kept only the in-frame ones, dropping some. The data show a few hundred thousand clones, with roughly 90% seen just once and about 3% held by the top ten. Sequenced: peripheral blood. Every receptor here comes from a woman in her twenties or thirties with active or convalescent COVID-19.

The rearrangement joins TRBV4-3 to TRBJ2-2, with 11 nucleotides matching TRBD2. Trimming removed 0 bases from V and 9 bases from J; junction bases left unmatched: 6. Germline CDR1 reads LGHNA; CDR2 reads YSLEER. The CDR3 covers 16 residues. CDR3 amino acids: CASSQELAGGLRELFF. CDR3 coding DNA: TGCGCCAGCAGCCAAGAGTTAGCGGGGGGGCTGAGGGAGCTGTTTTTT.

The gene calls are TRBV7-2 and TRBJ2-2; 7 nucleotides match TRBD1. Germline lookup yields CDR1 SGHTA and CDR2 FQGNSA. V lost 3 bases, J lost 6 bases, and 10 bases stayed unmatched. The CDR3 sequence is 16 residues long. The DNA for the CDR3 is TGTGCCAGCAGCTTCTCGGGCAGGGGGTCTTCCGGGGAGCTGTTTTTT. Encoded protein: CASSFSGRGSSGELFF.

The chain recombines TRBV29-1 with TRBJ2-1; 11 nucleotides match TRBD2. Germline V CDR1 and CDR2: SQVTM, ANQGSEA. With 1 base clipped from V and 4 bases from J, the junction kept 12 bases outside the gene matches. The CDR3 covers 18 residues. The DNA for the CDR3 is TGCAGCGTTGAAGGGTTAGCGGGGGGGCTGTATCGGTACAATGAGCAGTTCTTC. This encodes CSVEGLAGGLYRYNEQFF.

The V gene is TRBV6-5, the J gene TRBJ1-4; TRBD1 matches at 8 bases. Germline CDR1 and CDR2: MNHEY and SVGAGI. After removal of 5 bases from V and 10 bases from J, the junction contained 6 bases not matched to a gene. The CDR3 covers 13 residues. The CDR3 spells CASSLTDRGKLFF. The CDR3 nucleotides read TGTGCCAGCAGTCTCACAGACAGGGGAAAACTGTTTTTT.

This clone was seen only a few times. The V call is TRBV12-3 or TRBV12-4, the J call TRBJ1-4, with a tentative D call TRBD1 (5 bases). V shed 5 bases and J shed 8 bases, with 12 bases lying between them. The CDR3 is made up of 13 amino acids. CDR3 residues: CASSSRGREKLFF. CDR3 nucleotide sequence: TGTGCCAGCAGTAGTAGGGGCCGGGAAAAACTGTTTTTT.

This rearrangement joins TRBV29-1 to TRBJ1-2; 8 positions agree with TRBD1. The CDR3 spans 14 residues. The trim removed 3 bases at V and 2 bases at J, leaving 5 bases unmatched. The germline CDR1 and CDR2 sequences are SQVTM and ANQGSEA. The CDR3 region has the DNA TGCAGCGTTGAGGGGCGACAGGGGAACTATGGCTACACCTTC. It is translated as CSVEGRQGNYGYTF.

The sample holds one count of this clone. The chain employs TRBV7-2 and TRBJ1-4, with D possibly matching TRBD1 (5 bases). The germline V and J ends were trimmed by 0 bases and 8 bases, with 13 bases remaining between them. The CDR3 contains 15 residues. Per the germline V gene, CDR1 is SGHTA and CDR2 is FQGNSA. The CDR3 reads CASSLAMGGGEKLFF. The CDR3 DNA sequence: TGTGCCAGCAGCTTAGCGATGGGGGGAGGCGAAAAACTGTTTTTT.

This clone appeared a few times. This chain links TRBV6-6 with TRBJ1-1; 9 nucleotides line up with TRBD1. CDR3 size: 15 residues. After removal of 6 bases from V and 5 bases from J, the junction contained 10 bases not matched to a gene. Germline V gene lookup returns CDR1 MNHNY and CDR2 SVGAGI (reference sequence). This CDR3 reads CASSHKQGAETEAFF. In DNA form, the CDR3 reads TGTGCCAGCAGCCACAAACAGGGGGCGGAGACTGAAGCTTTCTTT.

This rearrangement joins TRBV7-2 to TRBJ2-7, with a weak D call TRBD1 (5 bases). In germline, CDR1 is SGHTA, CDR2 FQGNSA. The CDR3 length is 13 residues. Trimming took off 6 bases at V and 3 bases at J, with 12 bases between the two ends. The chain's CDR3 is CASSFTGFYEQYF. Here the CDR3 DNA reads TGTGCCAGCAGTTTCACAGGATTCTACGAGCAGTACTTC.

This sequence joins TRBV19 and TRBJ1-3; D is unresolved. CDR1 is LNHDA, CDR2 SQIVND, per germline (reference sequence). The CDR3 is 13 residues long. V was shortened by 11 bases and J by 0 bases, with 11 bases between the two germline ends. CDR3 coding DNA: TGTGCCGTATCGGGAAACTCTGGAAACACCATATATTTT. Translated: CAVSGNSGNTIYF. Together with reference TRBV19 and TRBJ1-3, the CDR3 gives the full variable domain: DGGITQSPKYLFRKEGQNVTLSCEQNLNHDAMYWYRQDPGQGLRLIYYSQIVNDFQKGDIAEGYSVSREKKESFPLTVTSAQKNPTAFYLCAVSGNSGNTIYFGEGSWLTVV.

This clone was seen a handful of times. V and J are TRBV11-2 and TRBJ2-7; D is possibly TRBD1 (6 bases). Germline V lookup: CDR1 SGHAT, CDR2 FQNNGV. V lost 2 bases and J lost 1, with 12 bases in between. The CDR3 is 15 amino acids. The CDR3: CASSLKGHPSYEQYF. CDR3 DNA sequence: TGTGCCAGCAGCTTAAAGGGACATCCTTCCTACGAGCAGTACTTC.

This clone was seen a few times. The sample holds other DNA sequences that translate to the same CDR3. For the CDR3, the DNA is TGTGCCAGCAGCTTGGATCGGGGAAACACCATATATTTT. It translates to CASSLDRGNTIYF. The J gene is TRBJ1-3, the V gene TRBV5-6; D is ambiguous. Germline loops: CDR1 SGHDT, CDR2 YYEEEE. The CDR3 extends over 13 amino acids. V was trimmed by 0 bases and J by 4 bases, leaving 5 bases between them.

This clone was recorded a few times. The chain links TRBV7-9 to TRBJ2-1, with D perhaps TRBD2 (6 bases). Germline V lookup: CDR1 SEHNR, CDR2 FQNEAQ (reference sequence). The germline V and J ends were trimmed by 1 base and 9 bases, with 13 bases remaining between them. CDR3 length equals 14 residues. CDR3 DNA sequence: TGTGCCAGCAGCTTAGATGTGGGAGGCTCTGAGCAGTTCTTC. Its protein product is CASSLDVGGSEQFF.

The chain employs TRBV6-2 or TRBV6-3 and TRBJ2-3, with 9 positions matching TRBD1. Germline V CDR1 and CDR2: MNHEY, SVGEGT. The CDR3 has 15 amino acids. The V and J ends lost 6 bases and 2 bases, in that order; junction bases with no gene match: 6. The DNA for the CDR3 is TGTGCCAGCAGCCCCGGGACAGGGATCACAGATACGCAGTATTTT. It yields the protein CASSPGTGITDTQYF.

This chain connects TRBV18 to TRBJ1-3, with 7 bases aligning to TRBD1. CDR1 and CDR2 (germline): KGHSH, LQKENI. V shed 1 base, J shed 6 bases, and the junction held 3 bases outside the gene matches. The CDR3 extends over 14 amino acids. CDR3 in amino acids: CASSPQGAVNTIYF. In DNA, the CDR3 is TGTGCCAGCTCACCACAGGGGGCAGTAAACACCATATATTTT.

The rearrangement uses TRBV18 and TRBJ2-1, with 10 bases that match TRBD2. The CDR3 has 17 residues. The ends lost 3 bases at V and 0 bases at J; junction bases unmatched: 5. Germline lookup yields CDR1 KGHSH and CDR2 LQKENI. CDR3 nucleotides: TGTGCCAGCTCACCCCAACTAGCGGGGAGCTCCTACAATGAGCAGTTCTTC. Translating gives CASSPQLAGSSYNEQFF.

The V gene is TRBV6-5, the J gene TRBJ1-1; D is perhaps TRBD1 (5 bases). The CDR3 runs 13 residues. With 6 bases removed from V and 1 base from J, the gap between germline ends came to 9 bases. CDR1 and CDR2 from the germline V gene are MNHEY and SVGAGI. As DNA, the CDR3 is TGTGCCAGCAGCAGGGAAAGGAACACTGAAGCTTTCTTT. Its translation: CASSRERNTEAFF.

CDR3 sequence (DNA): TGTGCCAGCAGTCCCGGGACAGGGATGTTTTCGGGCTACACCTTC. Translation gives CASSPGTGMFSGYTF. The rearrangement links TRBV28 to TRBJ1-2; TRBD1 aligns across 9 bases. CDR1 MDHEN and CDR2 SYDVKM come from the germline V gene. The CDR3 is 15 amino acids. V was pared by 5 bases and J by 8 bases, with 12 bases of the junction left unmatched.

This rearrangement joins TRBV19 to TRBJ1-1, with 9 bases aligning to TRBD1. The CDR3 runs 15 residues. Germline V CDR1 and CDR2: LNHDA, SQIVND (reference sequence). V shed 5 bases, J shed 0 bases, and the junction held 4 bases outside the gene matches. The DNA of the CDR3 is TGTGCCAGTAGTGAAGGACAGGGGCTGAACACTGAAGCTTTCTTT. Translating it yields CASSEGQGLNTEAFF.

The chain carries TRBV3-1 (or the pseudogene TRBV3-2) and TRBJ1-2, with D unresolved. V shed 0 bases and J shed 3 bases, with 8 bases lying between them. Germline loops: CDR1 LGHDT, CDR2 YNNKEL (reference sequence). This CDR3 comprises 14 residues. CDR3 bases: TGTGCCAGCAGCCAAGATCCTCTGTACTATGGCTACACCTTC. Amino acid sequence: CASSQDPLYYGYTF.

The chain joins TRBV7-3 to TRBJ2-3; TRBD2 matches 10 bases. V gave up 3 bases and J gave up 1 base; unmatched junction bases: 1. The CDR3 spans 15 residues. The germline gives CDR1 SGHTA, CDR2 FQGTGA. CDR3 residues: CASSFLAGGTDTQYF. For the CDR3, the DNA is TGTGCCAGCAGCTTTCTAGCGGGGGGCACAGATACGCAGTATTTT.

The chain employs TRBV27 and TRBJ2-7; D is possibly TRBD1 (6 bases). Per the germline V gene, CDR1 is MNHEY and CDR2 is SMNVEV (reference sequence). The CDR3 totals 14 residues. Trimming stripped 9 bases from V and 2 bases from J, with 17 bases between. The CDR3 here is CASMGARGPYEQYF. The CDR3 nucleotides are TGTGCCAGTATGGGGGCTAGGGGCCCCTACGAGCAGTACTTC.

The chain combines TRBV28 with TRBJ1-2; no reliable D call. Germline assignment: CDR1 MDHEN and CDR2 SYDVKM. CDR3 length: 13 amino acids. Trimming left V 3 bases short and J 5 bases short, with 10 bases between. CDR3 sequence: CASSLVSEYGYTF. The DNA of the CDR3 is TGTGCCAGCAGTTTGGTGTCAGAATATGGCTACACCTTC.

The genes are TRBV5-1 and TRBJ2-7; TRBD2 matches 9 bases. Germline-derived CDR1 and CDR2 are SGHRS and YFSETQ. The CDR3 runs to 17 residues. V lost 3 bases to trimming and J lost 3 bases; unmatched junction nucleotides: 13. Here the CDR3 DNA reads TGCGCCAGCAGCTGGGGCCTATTGTTAGCGGGGGACTACGAGCAGTACTTC. Protein sequence: CASSWGLLLAGDYEQYF.

J is TRBJ1-5 and V is TRBV12-3 or TRBV12-4; possibly TRBD1 for D (5 bases). Trimming shortened V by 4 bases and J by 4 bases, and 8 bases separated the two germline ends. The CDR3 is 13 residues long. The CDR3 coding sequence is TGTGCCAGCAGTTCTGCAGGGAATCAGCCCCAGCATTTT. Its protein is CASSSAGNQPQHF.